This T cell receptor beta chain was sequenced during a study of vaccination effects on CD4 cells after COVID-19. Whole-study context: Researchers obtained post-vaccine samples at a median of 72 days past the second dose.

The ViraFEST assay expanded antigen-specific CD4+ T cells with viral peptide pools before sequencing. Following an approximately eleven-day culture, CD4+ T cells were purified. Participants received two doses of either the BNT162b2 or mRNA-1273 vaccine. None of these healthy vaccinees had been infected with SARS-CoV-2 before vaccination. In culture with about 10 IU/ml IL-2 and around 10 ug/ml peptides, PBMC were grown at a few million per well. Study-level findings and limits: Healthy vaccinees' vaccine-induced clones included only 1 of 255 cross-reacting with common cold coronaviruses.

Details on this clone: Its antigen is not known.

Germline values: CDR1 SEHNR, CDR2 FQNEAQ (reference sequence). The CDR3 totals 18 residues. The V gene lost 10 bases and the J gene lost 5 bases, with 29 bases spanning the gap. Assay used: immunoSEQ multiplex PCR; TCRdb lists only in-frame clones, some missing. Of some 22,000 clones in the sample, over 75% were seen once. The genes are TRBV7-9 and TRBJ1-4; tentative D call: TRBD1 (6 bases). Sample: CD4+ T cells from PBMCs cultured with HCoV-NL63 spike peptides, taken after COVID-19 vaccination. The TCR comes from a human donor who received a COVID-19 vaccine. As DNA, the CDR3 is TGTGCCATGGCAGGCCCTTACGTGGGGGGCGGCTCCAATGAAAAACTGTTTTTT. Its translation: CAMAGPYVGGGSNEKLFF.